This TCR beta chain was recovered during a study of T cells in Graves' hyperthyroidism and ophthalmopathy. Authors of the study amplified TCR beta CDR3 regions from RNA transcripts. The HTBI primer set drove a first-round RT-PCR of the TCR CDR3. TCRdb re-derived calls from the multiplex PCR reads in MiXCR, one entry per CDR3 protein. The top ten clones hold 9.5% to 13% of a sample with approximately 740,000 distinct CDR3 sequences, less than 15% of them seen once. About this clonotype itself: This may be a read error, as it is one base from a much larger clone.

In patients aged 18 to 65, hyperthyroidism was newly diagnosed, with duration under 2 months. Orbital computed tomography, thyroid ultrasound, serum thyroxine and TRAb, and clinical symptoms together informed the diagnoses. PBMCs were sourced from approximately 10 ml fresh peripheral blood. The specimen sequenced was blood. This clonotype originated in a woman between 18 and 29 years old with Graves' hyperthyroidism.

DNA for the CDR3: TGTGCCAGCAGCGTTGTCAGGGAGCAGTACTTC. Its protein product is CASSVVREQYF. This chain uses TRBV7-3 with TRBJ2-7; the D is unclear. Germline CDR1 is SGHTA and CDR2 is FQGTGA. V was pared by 5 bases and J by 7 bases, with 9 bases between. CDR3 length: 11 residues.